This T cell receptor (beta chain) derives from a study of cytomegalovirus exposure and HLA in healthy donors. Study findings and constraints: Testing in vitro showed a few CMV-associated chains specific for CMV antigens. In the approximately 120 validation repertoires, a later analysis found that first-cohort TCR clusters tended to co-occur.

About this clone: What it binds is not known.

Germline loops: CDR1 MGHRA, CDR2 YSYEKL. Trimming pared 1 base from V and 2 bases from J, leaving 15 bases between. The CDR3 is 17 amino acids. Here immunoSEQ multiplex PCR was the method, and the copy in TCRdb shows in-frame clones only, minus some. The sample contains about 220,000 clones, around 90% of which appear only once. Separate from the 666-subject first cohort, the approximately 120-subject validation cohort was the one that the donors belonged to. J is TRBJ2-1 and V is TRBV4-1; D is possibly TRBD1 (5 bases). This sequence was found in a young woman in good health and CMV-seronegative. Sample: PBMCs. The CDR3 coding sequence is TGCGCCAGCAGCCAAGGTTTGACAGCTCGCCCCTACAATGAGCAGTTCTTC. Translated, it gives CASSQGLTARPYNEQFF.